This TCR beta chain was identified in a study of blood T cells in healthy people across ages. Turning to this clonotype: Its antigen is unidentified.

Whole-study findings and limits: It was not known whether donors were CMV positive (a possible confounder of expanded clonotype changes).

A sample-barcoded 5' primer and a J-beta primer mix were used in a second PCR of about 6 to 11 cycles. There were at least 2.5 million CDR3-containing paired-end reads obtained from each sample. TCRdb passed the 5' RACE reads through MiXCR, listing each CDR3 protein once. This table holds nearly 800,000 distinct CDR3 sequences, 25% found once. V lost 6 bases and J lost 3; bases outside the gene matches: 7. The germline gives CDR1 DFQATT, CDR2 SNEGSKA (reference sequence). The CDR3 is made up of 13 amino acids. The sample was also reused in another study, on T cells of mothers and their children.

The sequencing sample was made of blood. The sequence was collected from a boy aged 5-17 years in good health. The chain joins TRBV20-1 to TRBJ2-7; 8 positions agree with TRBD1. As DNA, the CDR3 is TGCAGTGCCAGACCGGGACAGGACTACGAGCAGTACTTC. It yields the protein CSARPGQDYEQYF.